Shown below are 22 T cell receptor beta chains from a single sample sequenced in a study of T cells after yellow fever vaccination (dated by TCRdb to between 2017 and 2020). What the treatment or condition label conveys for this sample: live attenuated yellow fever vaccine strain. The library came from 5' RACE. The reads were generated on an Illumina HiSeq 2500. Using fastp at Q25 and MiXCR, TCRdb reprocessed the public reads and kept productive beta chains. One record per CDR3 amino acid sequence lists the most common genes and DNA. This sample is represented by roughly 310,000 distinct CDR3 sequences; 8.5% to 10% of them were singletons. Roughly 18% of the sample belongs to the ten largest clones. The sample in question was PBMCs, obtained on the day of the first yellow fever vaccination. Receptors originate from a man aged 18 to 30 who received the YFV17D yellow fever vaccine.

The chain combines TRBV20-1 with TRBJ1-2; 9 bases are shared with TRBD1. The length of the CDR3 is 13 residues. CDR1 is DFQATT and CDR2 is SNEGSKA in the germline V gene (reference sequence). J was trimmed by 4 bases and V by 6 bases; bases with no gene match: 6. The CDR3 region has the DNA TGCAGTGCATGGGACAGGGTGGCCTATGGCTACACCTTC. This encodes CSAWDRVAYGYTF.

V gene TRBV20-1 combines with J gene TRBJ2-7, with D tentatively TRBD1 (7 bases). Germline values: CDR1 DFQATT, CDR2 SNEGSKA (reference sequence). The V gene lost 3 bases and the J gene lost 7 bases, with 16 bases spanning the gap. The CDR3 is made up of 13 amino acids. The CDR3 coding sequence is TGCAGTGCTAGTCAAGACAGGGCGGGAGAGCAGTACTTC. Translating gives CSASQDRAGEQYF.

The chain combines TRBV7-2 with TRBJ2-2; D call uncertain. Germline CDR1 reads SGHTA; CDR2 reads FQGNSA. V lost 2 bases to trimming and J lost 8 bases, with 15 bases between them. The CDR3 contains 15 residues. CDR3 DNA sequence: TGTGCCAGCAGCTTATATCTCTCTCCATCTGGGGAGCTGTTTTTT. Its translation: CASSLYLSPSGELFF.

This clonotype was detected many times. The gene calls are TRBV6-2 or TRBV6-3 and TRBJ2-4, with 7 bases fitting TRBD2. The germline CDR1 and CDR2 sequences are MNHEY and SVGEGT. Trimming cost V 9 bases and J 9 bases; bases outside gene matches: 14. This CDR3 comprises 14 residues. CDR3 sequence reads: CASVAGPFQVIQYF. The CDR3 region has the DNA TGTGCCAGTGTAGCGGGTCCCTTCCAGGTCATTCAGTACTTC.

This clonotype was counted only a few times. The gene calls are TRBV4-3 and TRBJ2-7; possible D gene TRBD2, 6 bases. This CDR3 contains 14 residues. Germline CDR1 is LGHNA and CDR2 is YSLEER. Trimming cost V 4 bases and J 5 bases, with 15 bases left between them. CDR3 amino acids: CASSRMREEDEQYF. The CDR3 region has the DNA TGCGCCAGCAGCCGCATGAGGGAGGAAGACGAGCAGTACTTC.

This clonotype turned up a few times. V and J are TRBV6-2 or TRBV6-3 and TRBJ1-5, with 9 bases that match TRBD1. The CDR3 is 15 residues long. Germline V gene sequence: CDR1 MNHEY, CDR2 SVGEGT. The ends lost 6 bases at V and 6 bases at J; junction bases unmatched: 9. CDR3 protein: CASREGQGWSQPQHF. CDR3 sequence (DNA): TGTGCCAGCAGGGAGGGACAGGGCTGGAGTCAGCCCCAGCATTTT.

This clonotype occurred a few times. The rearrangement links TRBV11-2 to TRBJ1-2; D gene unclear. Trimming left V 4 bases short and J 2 bases short, with 14 bases between. Germline CDR1 SGHAT, CDR2 FQNNGV. The CDR3 has 15 amino acids. The CDR3 is CASSSRPINNYGYTF. For the CDR3, the DNA is TGTGCCAGCAGCTCGCGACCTATTAACAACTATGGCTACACCTTC. Full variable domain (remainder filled in from reference TRBV11-2 and TRBJ1-2): EAGVAQSPRYKIIEKRQSVAFWCNPISGHATLYWYQQILGQGPKLLIQFQNNGVVDDSQLPKDRFSAERLKGVDSTLKIQPAKLEDSAVYLCASSSRPINNYGYTFGSGTRLTVV.

In this sample, this clonotype turned up a few times. The chain has TRBV5-1 and TRBJ2-7, with 9 bases aligning to TRBD2. The CDR3 sequence is 15 residues long. J was trimmed by 0 bases and V by 4 bases; bases with no gene match: 5. Germline V gene data show CDR1 as SGHRS and CDR2 as YFSETQ. CDR3 amino acids: CASSGSGGRSYEQYF. The CDR3 region has the DNA TGCGCCAGCAGCGGTAGCGGGGGCCGCTCCTACGAGCAGTACTTC.

In this sample, this clonotype turned up a few times. This chain joins TRBV10-3 and TRBJ2-5; no firm D call. Germline assignment: CDR1 ENHRY and CDR2 SYGVKD. Trimming pared 4 bases from V and 5 bases from J, leaving 11 bases between. The CDR3 consists of 13 residues. CDR3 in amino acids: CAISGHDGETQYF. CDR3 DNA sequence: TGTGCCATCAGTGGTCACGACGGGGAGACCCAGTACTTC.

J is TRBJ1-1 and V is TRBV4-3; D is ambiguous. Germline V gene lookup returns CDR1 LGHNA and CDR2 YSLEER. The CDR3 loop spans 17 amino acids. Trimming removed 0 bases from V and 4 bases from J, with 18 bases in between. The CDR3 nucleotides read TGCGCCAGCAGCCAAGAGGGCCTGGGCAGTCCCGCCACTGAAGCTTTCTTT. Translation gives CASSQEGLGSPATEAFF.

This clonotype was counted many times. The chain uses TRBV23-1 and TRBJ1-5; D is undetermined. TRBV23-1 has ORF status, its function being uncertain. CDR3 length: 15 residues. V shed 0 bases and J shed 0 bases, with 6 bases lying between them. CDR3 nucleotide sequence: TGCGCCAGCAGTCAATCGCGATATAGCAATCAGCCCCAGCATTTT. It encodes CASSQSRYSNQPQHF.

This clonotype was counted only a few times. The rearrangement joins TRBV5-1 to TRBJ2-1; D is unclear. Germline CDR1 reads SGHRS; CDR2 reads YFSETQ. V lost 7 bases and J 6 bases, leaving 8 bases between the germline ends. The length of the CDR3 is 11 residues. CDR3 protein: CASRLGNEQFF. CDR3 DNA sequence: TGCGCCAGCCGTCTTGGCAATGAGCAGTTCTTC.

V and J are TRBV4-1 and TRBJ2-1; 10 bases are a match to TRBD2. The ends lost 4 bases at V and 7 bases at J; junction bases unmatched: 10. CDR1 MGHRA and CDR2 YSYEKL come from the germline V gene. This CDR3 is built from 16 residues. The CDR3 DNA follows: TGCGCCAGCAGCCTCGGGGTAGCGGGGGGTGTGAATGAGCAGTTCTTC. It is translated as CASSLGVAGGVNEQFF.

The chain joins TRBV6-5 to TRBJ1-4; D uncertain. The CDR3 spans 17 residues. V was clipped by 3 bases and J by 3 bases, with 17 bases between them. CDR1 MNHEY and CDR2 SVGAGI come from the germline V gene. The CDR3 region has the DNA TGTGCCAGCAGTTATAAGGGTGTGGGAAAGGCTAATGAAAAACTGTTTTTT. The encoded protein is CASSYKGVGKANEKLFF.

This chain uses TRBV11-1 with TRBJ2-3, with 7 nucleotides matching TRBD2. Germline lookup yields CDR1 SGHAT and CDR2 FQDESV (reference sequence). J lost 5 bases, V lost 3 bases, and 5 bases had no gene match. The CDR3 length is 14 residues. CDR3 sequence reads: CASSLAGEGDTQYF. The CDR3 nucleotides read TGTGCCAGCAGCTTGGCGGGGGAGGGAGATACGCAGTATTTT.

There are a few counts of this clonotype. This chain links TRBV29-1 with TRBJ1-1, with 8 bases fitting TRBD1. Per germline, CDR1 SQVTM and CDR2 ANQGSEA. The CDR3 runs to 13 residues. V was clipped by 4 bases and J by 4 bases; unmatched bases: 5. CDR3: CSVVKTGATEAFF. Here the CDR3 DNA reads TGCAGCGTTGTTAAGACAGGGGCCACTGAAGCTTTCTTT.

The table lists this clonotype with a count of one. The J gene is TRBJ2-7, the V gene TRBV7-2; 8 bases align to TRBD2. CDR1 is SGHTA and CDR2 is FQGNSA in the germline V gene. The ends lost 4 bases at V and 5 bases at J; junction bases unmatched: 10. This CDR3 spans 15 amino acids. The CDR3 here is CASSSAGVGRDEQYF. The CDR3, as DNA: TGTGCCAGCAGCTCGGCCGGGGTCGGGAGGGACGAGCAGTACTTC.

The table lists this clonotype with a few counts. The CDR3 DNA is TGTGCCAGCAGTCCTAGCGGGGGGTTAGATACGCAGTATTTT. It codes for CASSPSGGLDTQYF. The rearrangement links TRBV7-9 to TRBJ2-3; 11 bases map to TRBD2. The V gene's germline CDR1 is SEHNR and CDR2 FQNEAQ (reference sequence). Trimming at V came to 6 bases and at J to 5 bases, leaving 4 bases not matched to a gene. The CDR3 is 14 residues long.

This clonotype was seen only a few times. This chain links TRBV7-9 with TRBJ1-1; D remains ambiguous. This CDR3 is built from 14 residues. V lost 10 bases and J 0 bases, leaving 15 bases between the germline ends. From germline, CDR1 is SEHNR and CDR2 FQNEAQ (reference sequence). CDR3 bases: TGTGCCACAATTAAAACAGCTATGAACACTGAAGCTTTCTTT. Protein product: CATIKTAMNTEAFF. Complete variable domain (other parts from reference TRBV7-9 and TRBJ1-1): DTGVSQNPRHKITKRGQNVTFRCDPISEHNRLYWYRQTLGQGPEFLTYFQNEAQLEKSRLLSDRFSAERPKGSFSTLEIQRTEQGDSAMYLCATIKTAMNTEAFFGQGTRLTVV.

This clonotype was observed once. The chain is built from TRBV18 and TRBJ2-1; TRBD1 aligns across 7 bases. From germline, CDR1 is KGHSH and CDR2 LQKENI. V shed 5 bases, J shed 6 bases, and the junction held 7 bases outside the gene matches. The CDR3 runs 14 residues. The CDR3 nucleotides read TGTGCCAGCTCAGATCGACAGGGTCGCAATGAGCAGTTCTTC. The encoded protein is CASSDRQGRNEQFF.

This clonotype was detected ten times or more. The rearrangement uses TRBV18 and TRBJ2-3; D is perhaps TRBD2 (6 bases). Looked up from germline, CDR1 is KGHSH and CDR2 is LQKENI. This CDR3 is built from 14 residues. V was pared by 3 bases and J by 5 bases, with 12 bases between. CDR3 sequence reads: CASSPGTGGDTQYF. In nucleotides, the CDR3 is TGTGCCAGCTCACCTGGGACTGGTGGAGATACGCAGTATTTT.

A few counts support this clonotype. The chain joins TRBV5-1 to TRBJ2-5, with TRBD2 identical over 8 bases. Germline loops: CDR1 SGHRS, CDR2 YFSETQ. The CDR3 spans 13 residues. V lost 7 bases, J lost 2 bases, and 4 bases stayed unmatched. The CDR3 region has the DNA TGCGCCAGCTGCCAGCGGGGGCAAGAGACCCAGTACTTC. Protein product: CASCQRGQETQYF.